This T cell receptor beta chain is from a study of T cells in Graves' hyperthyroidism and ophthalmopathy (dated by TCRdb to the late 2010s). At the level of the whole study: Peripheral blood was collected at initial diagnosis, before any treatment. To identify distinguishing TCR V-J signatures, a discovery cohort of around 100 patients was used, comprising 43 with Graves' ophthalmopathy and some 57 with stable Graves' hyperthyroidism. Prospective prediction of ophthalmopathy was tested in an independent validation cohort consisting of fewer than 20 hyperthyroidism patients and 15 to 17 patients who later progressed to ophthalmopathy. The 95 to 100 discovery patients were randomly split 7:3 into training and test sets. Thyroid tissue and blood T-cell repertoires from more than 5 Graves' hyperthyroidism patients were also compared in the study. Once sampling was done, hyperthyroidism patients were given methimazole at a starting dose of 30 mg daily, whereas ophthalmopathy patients were given high-dose intravenous methylprednisolone. The paper describes TCR Vbeta CDR3 sequencing of 140 or so peripheral blood samples, made up of 43 ophthalmopathy patients, approximately 73 hyperthyroidism patients and 17 progressor patients. Study-wide conclusions, independent of this receptor: Most expanded thyroid clonotypes (frequency above 0.001) were also detected in blood, suggesting blood repertoires may reflect thyroid immune responses. In validation, progression to ophthalmopathy was predicted by the model with nearly 71% sensitivity and 72% to 80% specificity, a median of approximately 6.5 months before onset. Sample size was not statistically predetermined, and investigators were not blinded to group allocation. A model built on a 13 V-J signature distinguished ophthalmopathy from stable hyperthyroidism, reaching 85% to 90% sensitivity and 81.08% specificity in cross-validation and 80%/75% in testing.

Amplification of TCR beta CDR3 regions was carried out from RNA transcripts. The first round of RT-PCR for the TCR CDR3 was performed with the HTBI primer set and the Qiagen OneStep RT-PCR kit. Libraries were constructed in a second round of multiplex PCR, after which size selection and purification were performed. Paired-end sequencing of the libraries was performed with 100 bp reads on an Illumina HiSeq2000. The paper's data handling went like this. SOAPnuke was used to process the raw data, with reads discarded if the reads contained adapters or uncalled bases, had a mean Phred below 15, or lacked an exact constant-primer or identifier match. High-quality paired reads were merged using COPE v1.2.5, and each unique nucleotide sequence was defined as a clonotype. MiTCR v1.1 was used to align the clonotypes against IMGT TRBV, TRBD and TRBJ reference segments. Only V-J combinations with frequency above 0.0001, covering about 99% of repertoires, were analysed. A TCS score was defined as the ratio of F50 (clonal expansion) to E x V (chaos), with BLOSUM62-based TCRdist applied between CDR3 peptides within each V-J. Welch's t-statistics and random forest reduced 450 to 600 V-J features to 10 to 15, which were used in a naive Bayes classifier (R e1071). Starting from the raw public reads, TCRdb applied fastp trimming at Q25, assembled clones with MiXCR and retained in-frame beta chains. Rows with a matching CDR3 protein are joined into one entry that keeps the most common DNA and genes. The V and J calls were determined by TCRdb, not by the authors. Here the sample has a few hundred thousand distinct CDR3 sequences; less than 25% occur a single time. The ten biggest clones cover about 26% of the sample.

Relative to germline, V is missing 1 base and J is missing 8 bases, with 11 bases of the junction outside any gene match. CDR1 and CDR2 are drawn from the germline V gene (reference sequence): SGHAT, FQDESV. From its cysteine to its phenylalanine, the CDR3 spans 16 amino acids. Here the CDR3 DNA is all that survives: 48 bases in frame from base 1. A patient counted as having stable Graves' hyperthyroidism if no progression to ophthalmopathy occurred over 18 months of follow-up. The hyperthyroidism patients were between 18 and 65 years old and newly diagnosed, with a disease duration of less than 2 months. Patients with uncontrolled infections, other autoimmune diseases, pregnancy or lactation were excluded. Diagnoses relied on clinical symptoms, serum thyroxine and TRAb, thyroid ultrasound and orbital computed tomography. PBMCs were isolated from 7.5 to 10 ml of fresh peripheral blood by Ficoll-Paque density gradient centrifugation. Trizol reagent was used to extract total RNA, and RNA quality was then checked on an Agilent 2100 Bioanalyzer.

Worth noting for this clonotype: The antigen it binds to is not known. The record has no base qualities; no much larger clone is one base away.

Sequencing used blood. The chain uses TRBV11-1 and TRBJ1-3; 7 junctional bases match TRBD1. This sequence was found in a man aged 18 to 29 with Graves' hyperthyroidism. The DNA is TGTGCCAGCAGCTTAGGCGACAGGGCGGAGGGATACACCATATATTTT. It translates to CASSLGDRAEGYTIYF.